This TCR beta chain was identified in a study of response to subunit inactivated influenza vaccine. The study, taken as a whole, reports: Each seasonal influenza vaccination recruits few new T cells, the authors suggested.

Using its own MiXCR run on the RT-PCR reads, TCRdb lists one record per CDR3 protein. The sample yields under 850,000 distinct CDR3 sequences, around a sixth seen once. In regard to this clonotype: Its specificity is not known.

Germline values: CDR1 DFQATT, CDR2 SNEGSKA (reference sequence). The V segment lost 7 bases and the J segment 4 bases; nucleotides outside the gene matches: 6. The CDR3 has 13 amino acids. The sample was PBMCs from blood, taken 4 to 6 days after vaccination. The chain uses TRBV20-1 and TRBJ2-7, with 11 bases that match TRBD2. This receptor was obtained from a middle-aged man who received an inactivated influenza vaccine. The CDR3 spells CSGVGTSGYEQYF. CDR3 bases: TGCAGTGGAGTGGGGACTAGCGGTTACGAGCAGTACTTC.